Each of the 32 T cell receptor beta chains below was sequenced from the same sample in a study of Graves' ophthalmopathy and Graves' hyperthyroidism. Amplified material comprised TCR beta CDR3 regions derived from RNA transcripts. Scientists carried out first-round RT-PCR using HTBI primers and then a second-round multiplex PCR. TCRdb reanalysed the multiplex PCR reads using MiXCR and keeps one entry per CDR3 protein. The sample consists of over a million distinct CDR3 sequences, about 38% of them appearing once. The sample taken for sequencing was peripheral blood or thyroid tissue (not recorded which). The receptors shown here come from an adult man with Graves' hyperthyroidism.

This clonotype was seen many times. V usage is TRBV12-3 or TRBV12-4 and J usage is TRBJ2-7, with a possible D match to TRBD1 (6 bases). The CDR3 is made up of 14 amino acids. Trimming pared 5 bases from V and 6 bases from J, leaving 17 bases between. Here the CDR3 reads CASSRAAQGREQYF. The CDR3 DNA sequence: TGTGCCAGCAGTCGGGCCGCACAGGGACGCGAGCAGTACTTC.

This clonotype was detected only a few times. CDR3 sequence: CASRTGRTEAFF. Written as DNA, the CDR3 is TGTGCCAGTAGGACAGGCCGCACTGAAGCTTTCTTT. The genes are TRBV27 and TRBJ1-1; 7 positions agree with TRBD1. There are 12 residues in the CDR3. V lost 9 bases and J lost 4; bases outside the gene matches: 5. Germline CDR1 reads MNHEY; CDR2 reads SMNVEV (reference sequence).

Notes on this clonotype: It may be a read error: a sequence one base away is much more abundant. The J gene is TRBJ2-7, the V gene TRBV20-1, with D maybe TRBD2 (6 bases). Trimming removed 6 bases from V and 2 bases from J, with 14 bases in between. The CDR3 runs 13 residues. Germline V gene sequence: CDR1 DFQATT, CDR2 SNEGSKA (reference sequence). For the CDR3, the DNA is TGCAGTGCAAAGACTAGTCCCGCCTACGAGCAGTACTTC. Protein sequence: CSAKTSPAYEQYF.

The V call is TRBV9, the J call TRBJ2-6, with a tentative D call TRBD1 (6 bases). Trimming took 0 bases from V and 0 from J, leaving 25 bases between them. Germline V lookup: CDR1 SGDLS, CDR2 YYNGEE. The CDR3 spans 22 residues. The CDR3 here is CASSVEVVSGQLLFSGANVLTF. In DNA form, the CDR3 reads TGTGCCAGCAGCGTAGAAGTTGTGAGTGGACAGCTCCTCTTCTCTGGGGCCAACGTCCTGACTTTC. The whole variable domain, remainder taken from reference TRBV9 and TRBJ2-6, is DSGVTQTPKHLITATGQRVTLRCSPRSGDLSVYWYQQSLDQGLQFLIQYYNGEERAKGNILERFSAQQFPDLHSELNLSSLELGDSALYFCASSVEVVSGQLLFSGANVLTFGAGSRLTVL.

This clonotype appeared a few times. The V call is TRBV6-2 or TRBV6-3, the J call TRBJ1-6, with D hard to call. Trimming shortened V by 6 bases and J by 8 bases, and 14 bases separated the two germline ends. This CDR3 is 14 amino acids long. Germline V lookup: CDR1 MNHEY, CDR2 SVGEGT. CDR3 coding DNA: TGTGCCAGCAGATACGACTCCGGTTATTCACCCCTCCACTTT. Protein product: CASRYDSGYSPLHF.

The sample holds many counts of this clonotype. The J gene is TRBJ2-5, the V gene TRBV7-8; D might be TRBD2 (7 bases). V was trimmed by 1 base and J by 5 bases, leaving 17 bases between them. Germline CDR1 SGHVS, CDR2 FQNEAQ. This CDR3 has 16 residues. The CDR3 loop is CASSLGGAGVGETQYF. CDR3 DNA sequence: TGTGCCAGCAGCTTAGGGGGGGCGGGAGTAGGGGAGACCCAGTACTTC.

There are a few counts of this clonotype. This CDR3 is CASSQEFREDEQYF. The CDR3 DNA is TGCGCCAGCAGCCAAGAGTTCAGGGAAGACGAGCAGTACTTC. The chain carries TRBV4-1 and TRBJ2-7, with a weak D call TRBD1 (5 bases). The germline V gene encodes CDR1 MGHRA and CDR2 YSYEKL. V shed 0 bases and J shed 5 bases, with 11 bases lying between them. This CDR3 has 14 residues.

V gene TRBV10-2 combines with J gene TRBJ2-5; 12 bases line up with TRBD2. The germline V gene encodes CDR1 WSHSY and CDR2 SAAADI. This CDR3 has 16 residues. Germline trimming cut 0 bases from V and 5 bases from J; bases unmatched to any gene: 4. DNA for the CDR3: TGCGCCAGCAGTGAGTCAGGACTAGCGGGACGCGAGACCCAGTACTTC. Protein: CASSESGLAGRETQYF.

This sequence joins TRBV10-2 and TRBJ1-2; tentatively, D is TRBD1 (6 bases). V was cut by 6 bases and J by 6 bases, with 17 bases left in between. Germline CDR1 and CDR2: WSHSY and SAAADI. This CDR3 contains 14 residues. The CDR3 DNA sequence: TGCGCCAGCAGGCGACAGGACAGTACGGATGGCTACACCTTC. Protein sequence: CASRRQDSTDGYTF.

The chain links TRBV9 to TRBJ2-5; perhaps TRBD2 as D (5 bases). This CDR3 comprises 14 residues. The V gene's germline CDR1 is SGDLS and CDR2 YYNGEE. The ends were cut back, 3 bases at V and 3 bases at J, with 12 bases in the middle. The CDR3 DNA follows: TGTGCCAGCAGCGCCGACTACCCGGAAGAGACCCAGTACTTC. Translation gives CASSADYPEETQYF. The complete variable domain, with remaining parts taken from reference TRBV9 and TRBJ2-5, reads DSGVTQTPKHLITATGQRVTLRCSPRSGDLSVYWYQQSLDQGLQFLIQYYNGEERAKGNILERFSAQQFPDLHSELNLSSLELGDSALYFCASSADYPEETQYFGPGTRLLVL.

This clonotype occurred once. The chain couples TRBV7-2 to TRBJ1-1; perhaps TRBD1 as D (5 bases). The CDR3 sequence is 14 residues long. Germline loops: CDR1 SGHTA, CDR2 FQGNSA. CDR3 sequence: CASGFSPGGTEAFF. The CDR3 bases are TGTGCTAGCGGATTCTCCCCTGGGGGCACTGAAGCTTTCTTT.

The chain couples TRBV25-1 to TRBJ1-4; tentatively, D is TRBD1 (5 bases). V gave up 2 bases and J gave up 5 bases, with 12 bases separating them. CDR3 size: 15 residues. The V gene's germline CDR1 is MGHDK and CDR2 SYGVNS. The CDR3 DNA reads TGTGCCAGCAGTGAACCCGGGACGGGAAATGAAAAACTGTTTTTT. This encodes CASSEPGTGNEKLFF.

Notes on this clonotype: At one end, the junction sequence differs from germline, possibly due to a read error. This chain joins TRBV10-2 and TRBJ2-2; weak D call: TRBD1 (6 bases). Looked up from germline, CDR1 is WSHSY and CDR2 is SAAADI. This CDR3 is 16 amino acids long. The DNA of the CDR3 is TGTGCCAGCAGTCTACCAGAACAGGGATTAACCGGGGAGCTGTTTTTT. Protein: CASSLPEQGLTGELFF.

This chain uses TRBV2 with TRBJ1-1, with 8 bases fitting TRBD1. Germline V lookup: CDR1 SNHLY, CDR2 FYNNEI. The CDR3 is made up of 15 amino acids. V lost 6 bases, J lost 2 bases, and 8 bases stayed unmatched. CDR3 nucleotide sequence: TGTGCCAGCAGCCTGACAGGGGCCTATAACACTGAAGCTTTCTTT. Translation: CASSLTGAYNTEAFF.

This chain connects TRBV29-1 to TRBJ1-2, with no clear D. The CDR3 spans 13 residues. Trimming took 2 bases from V and 3 from J, leaving 10 bases between them. In germline, CDR1 is SQVTM, CDR2 ANQGSEA. DNA of the CDR3: TGCAGCGTTGAAACTAGGGAGGACTATGGCTACACCTTC. It is translated as CSVETREDYGYTF.

J is TRBJ1-2 and V is TRBV15; 7 bases are shared with TRBD1. CDR1 is LNHNV and CDR2 is YYDKDF in the germline V gene (reference sequence). The V and J ends lost 0 bases and 7 bases, in that order; junction bases with no gene match: 5. CDR3 size: 14 residues. In DNA, the CDR3 is TGTGCCACCAGCAGAGATAAGGGGGCGGCTGGCTACACCTTC. Encoded protein: CATSRDKGAAGYTF.

The rearrangement links TRBV10-3 to TRBJ1-6; 7 bases map to TRBD1. Trimming took 7 bases from V and 7 from J; bases not matched to a gene: 7. Per the germline V gene, CDR1 is ENHRY and CDR2 is SYGVKD. This CDR3 has 14 amino acids. CDR3 in DNA: TGTGCCATCACCAGGGGGGCAGGAAATTCACCCCTCCACTTT. Translating gives CAITRGAGNSPLHF.

This chain joins TRBV12-3 or TRBV12-4 and TRBJ2-7; no clear D. The CDR3 contains 14 residues. V lost 5 bases and J lost 2, with 13 bases in between. The CDR3 reads CASSPVGRTYEQYF. The CDR3 DNA follows: TGTGCCAGCAGTCCGGTCGGAAGGACCTACGAGCAGTACTTC.

Worth noting for this clonotype: The junction departs from the called germline gene at one end, perhaps through a read error. The gene calls are TRBV10-3 and TRBJ1-4, with a weak D call TRBD1 (5 bases). The CDR3 loop spans 13 amino acids. CDR1 ENHRY and CDR2 SYGVKD come from the germline V gene. The CDR3 loop reads CAISEGTTSAQAF. The CDR3 DNA sequence: TGTGCCATCAGTGAGGGGACTACATCAGCTCAAGCTTTT.

This clonotype was found a few times. The chain joins TRBV25-1 to TRBJ1-1; TRBD1 might be the D (6 bases). This CDR3 has 14 amino acids. Per germline, CDR1 MGHDK and CDR2 SYGVNS. V lost 0 bases and J lost 7, with 12 bases in between. CDR3 DNA: TGTGCCAGCAGTGAATATGTGGGGGCGCGTGAAGCTTTCTTT. This encodes CASSEYVGAREAFF.

This clonotype occurred many times. CDR3 nucleotides: TGCAGTGCCAAACCCATGGGGGCTAATGAAAAACTGTTTTTT. This sequence encodes CSAKPMGANEKLFF. The J gene is TRBJ1-4, the V gene TRBV20-1, with a possible D match to TRBD1 (5 bases). V lost 6 bases and J lost 3, with 14 bases in between. The CDR3 contains 14 residues. CDR1 is DFQATT, CDR2 SNEGSKA, per germline (reference sequence).

This clonotype was counted at least ten times. The chain links TRBV14 to TRBJ1-2; no clear D. The CDR3 spans 14 residues. CDR1 is SGHDN and CDR2 is FVKESK in the germline V gene. Trimming took off 1 base at V and 8 bases at J, with 14 bases between the two ends. CDR3: CASSQATGSRGYTF. For the CDR3, the DNA is TGTGCCAGCAGCCAAGCGACGGGGTCTCGAGGCTACACCTTC.

There are many counts of this clonotype. This rearrangement joins TRBV6-5 to TRBJ1-5; D not certain. CDR1 MNHEY and CDR2 SVGAGI come from the germline V gene. V gave up 2 bases and J gave up 0 bases, with 2 bases separating them. This CDR3 has 13 amino acids. The CDR3 spells CASSYSSNQPQHF. The CDR3 DNA follows: TGTGCCAGCAGTTACAGTAGCAATCAGCCCCAGCATTTT.

The rearrangement joins TRBV6-2 or TRBV6-3 to TRBJ1-5; D gene ambiguous. The CDR3 contains 13 residues. Per germline, CDR1 MNHEY and CDR2 SVGEGT. Trimming shortened V by 2 bases and J by 7 bases, and 9 bases separated the two germline ends. CDR3 nucleotide sequence: TGTGCCAGCAGTTACGAGGGAAGGCAGCCCCAGCATTTT. This gives the protein CASSYEGRQPQHF.

V gene TRBV12-3 or TRBV12-4 combines with J gene TRBJ1-2; D remains unclear. CDR3 length: 16 residues. V was cut by 6 bases and J by 0 bases, with 17 bases left in between. The CDR3 spells CASSSSGRAANYGYTF. In DNA form, the CDR3 reads TGTGCCAGCAGCTCATCTGGGCGCGCCGCTAACTATGGCTACACCTTC.

In its sample, this clonotype was seen many times. The chain's CDR3 is CASSVGAVSAEAFF. CDR3 bases: TGTGCCAGCAGCGTAGGAGCAGTTAGCGCTGAAGCTTTCTTT. The chain links TRBV9 to TRBJ1-1; D uncertain. CDR1 and CDR2 (germline): SGDLS, YYNGEE. V was shortened by 0 bases and J by 6 bases, with 12 bases between the two germline ends. There are 14 residues in the CDR3.

V is TRBV15 and J is TRBJ2-7, with 7 bases matching TRBD2. V was pared by 0 bases and J by 0 bases, with 5 bases of the junction left unmatched. The CDR3 spans 16 residues. From germline, CDR1 is LNHNV and CDR2 YYDKDF (reference sequence). This CDR3 is CATSRDGRDFSYEQYF. For the CDR3, the DNA is TGTGCCACCAGCAGAGATGGGAGGGACTTCTCCTACGAGCAGTACTTC.

This clonotype was picked up a small number of times. The CDR3, as DNA: TGCGCCAGCAGCCATCCCTTCAAAGACAGGGGAGGACAGCCCCAGCATTTT. This sequence encodes CASSHPFKDRGGQPQHF. J is TRBJ1-5 and V is TRBV4-1; TRBD1 agrees at 8 bases. This CDR3 is built from 17 residues. CDR1 MGHRA and CDR2 YSYEKL come from the germline V gene. J lost 7 bases, V lost 3 bases, and 14 bases had no gene match.

The chain is built from TRBV6-6 and TRBJ2-5; perhaps D is TRBD1 or TRBD2 (5 bases each). The length of the CDR3 is 15 residues. V shed 0 bases and J shed 2 bases, with 10 bases lying between them. Germline assignment: CDR1 MNHNY and CDR2 SVGAGI (reference sequence). CDR3 sequence reads: CASSYSSRGQETQYF. CDR3 in DNA: TGTGCCAGCAGTTACTCCTCGAGGGGTCAAGAGACCCAGTACTTC.

This clonotype showed up many times. The V gene is TRBV7-9, the J gene TRBJ1-5, with unresolved D. CDR3 length: 12 residues. The V end was cut by 6 bases, the J end by 6 bases, with 9 bases between. Germline V lookup: CDR1 SEHNR, CDR2 FQNEAQ (reference sequence). As DNA, the CDR3 is TGTGCCAGCAGTCTATCGTCTCAGCCCCAGCATTTT. Encoded protein: CASSLSSQPQHF.

The sample holds a few counts of this clonotype. The chain employs TRBV4-3 and TRBJ1-2; D possibly corresponds to TRBD1 (5 bases). Trimming took 0 bases from V and 7 from J, leaving 12 bases between them. The CDR3 extends over 14 amino acids. The germline V gene has CDR1 LGHNA and CDR2 YSLEER. CDR3 protein: CASSQDLGVGGYTF. As DNA, the CDR3 is TGCGCCAGCAGCCAAGATCTGGGGGTAGGTGGCTACACCTTC.

This clonotype has a handful of counts. The CDR3 coding sequence is TGTGCCTGTAGGGACAGCTCCTACGAGCAGTACTTC. Translated, it gives CACRDSSYEQYF. V is TRBV30 and J is TRBJ2-7, with 7 bases lining up with TRBD1. After removal of 6 bases from V and 0 bases from J, the junction contained 2 bases not matched to a gene. The CDR3 runs 12 residues. In germline, CDR1 is GTSNPN, CDR2 SVGIG (reference sequence).